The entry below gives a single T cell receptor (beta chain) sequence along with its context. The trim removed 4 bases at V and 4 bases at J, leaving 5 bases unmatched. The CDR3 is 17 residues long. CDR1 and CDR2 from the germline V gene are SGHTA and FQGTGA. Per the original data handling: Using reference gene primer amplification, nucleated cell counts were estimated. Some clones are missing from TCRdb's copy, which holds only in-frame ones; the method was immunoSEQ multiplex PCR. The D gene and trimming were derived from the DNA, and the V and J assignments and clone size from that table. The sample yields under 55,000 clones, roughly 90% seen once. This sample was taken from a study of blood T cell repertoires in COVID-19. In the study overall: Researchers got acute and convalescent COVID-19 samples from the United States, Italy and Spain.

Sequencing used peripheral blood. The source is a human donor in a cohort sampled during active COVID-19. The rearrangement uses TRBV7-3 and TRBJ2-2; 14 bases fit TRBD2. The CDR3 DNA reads TGTGCCAGCAGCTCGGGACTAGCGGGAGTTGGCACCGGGGAGCTGTTTTTT. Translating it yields CASSSGLAGVGTGELFF.